Each of the 25 T cell receptor beta chains below was sequenced from the same sample in a study of glioma-infiltrating T cells after dendritic cell vaccination (dated by TCRdb to the mid-2010s). Library generation was performed with the immunoSEQ multiplex PCR assay. TCRdb stores this immuneACCESS table with in-frame sequences only. Part of the clones is absent; in the studies checked, under half of the shortfall reflects unresolved V genes, and no reason is known for the rest. The sample table contains some 73,000 clones; only one count was recorded for roughly 87% of them. The ten largest clones take up 2% to 2.5% of the sample. Sequenced here: blood, sampled before dendritic cell vaccination. These receptors were taken from a human donor with glioblastoma.

The chain combines TRBV5-4 with TRBJ2-1; D is unresolved. The CDR3 contains 13 residues. Germline CDR1 is SGHNT and CDR2 is YYREEE (reference sequence). Trimming removed 2 bases from V and 4 bases from J, with 7 bases in between. The CDR3 DNA sequence: TGTGCCAGCAGCTTCGACAAATACAATGAGCAGTTCTTC. Translated, it gives CASSFDKYNEQFF.

The V gene is TRBV14, the J gene TRBJ2-7; a possible D gene is TRBD1 (5 bases). The V end was cut by 5 bases, the J end by 6 bases, with 8 bases between. Per germline, CDR1 SGHDN and CDR2 FVKESK. The CDR3 totals 11 residues. CDR3 in DNA: TGTGCCAGCAGCGCAGGGTCCGAGCAGTACGTC. This encodes CASSAGSEQYV.

J is TRBJ2-2 and V is TRBV5-1; D not certain. Germline CDR1 reads SGHRS; CDR2 reads YFSETQ. The germline V and J ends were trimmed by 4 bases and 1 base, with 14 bases remaining between them. The CDR3 has 16 amino acids. The CDR3: CASSPYRSWNTGELFF. The DNA of the CDR3 is TGCGCCAGCAGCCCTTACAGAAGCTGGAACACCGGGGAGCTGTTTTTT.

The V and J genes are TRBV10-3 and TRBJ1-2, with a weak D call TRBD1 (6 bases). Trimming took 6 bases from V and 6 from J, leaving 26 bases between them. The CDR3 extends over 17 amino acids. Germline lookup yields CDR1 ENHRY and CDR2 SYGVKD. CDR3 loop: CAISISGTSLGRDGYTF. In DNA form, the CDR3 reads TGTGCCATCAGCATATCCGGGACATCCTTGGGCAGGGATGGCTACACCTTC.

This clone was found once. The rearrangement uses TRBV5-6 and TRBJ1-1; TRBD1 agrees at 9 bases. The trim removed 5 bases at V and 0 bases at J, leaving 2 bases unmatched. The CDR3 contains 14 residues. The germline gives CDR1 SGHDT, CDR2 YYEEEE. CDR3 amino acids: CASRRQGVNTEAFF. CDR3 coding DNA: TGTGCCAGCAGGCGACAGGGGGTGAACACTGAAGCTTTCTTT. The full variable domain, its missing parts supplied by reference TRBV5-6 and TRBJ1-1, is DAGVTQSPTHLIKTRGQQVTLRCSPKSGHDTVSWYQQALGQGPQFIFQYYEEEERQRGNFPDRFSGHQFPNYSSELNVNALLLGDSALYLCASRRQGVNTEAFFGQGTRLTVV.

The chain is built from TRBV10-3 and TRBJ1-5; D gene unclear. Trimming left V 8 bases short and J 11 bases short, with 7 bases between. Germline CDR1 ENHRY, CDR2 SYGVKD. The CDR3 contains 9 residues. CDR3 protein: CAIPSAQHF. CDR3 bases: TGTGCCATCCCTAGCGCCCAGCATTTT.

The chain links TRBV6-1 to TRBJ1-2, with D maybe TRBD1 (5 bases). Germline assignment: CDR1 MNHNS and CDR2 SASEGT. The V end was cut by 6 bases, the J end by 6 bases, with 17 bases between. The CDR3 loop spans 14 amino acids. The CDR3 here is CASSPRAGGDGYTF. The CDR3 DNA reads as TGTGCCAGCAGCCCCAGAGCGGGGGGTGATGGCTACACCTTC.

V and J are TRBV5-1 and TRBJ1-2; weak D call: TRBD1 (5 bases). The CDR3 length is 15 residues. Per the germline V gene, CDR1 is SGHRS and CDR2 is YFSETQ. With 4 bases removed from V and 3 bases from J, the gap between germline ends came to 16 bases. As DNA, the CDR3 is TGCGCCAGCAGCGGCGGGGCGGCTAACGACTATGGCTACACCTTC. Amino acids: CASSGGAANDYGYTF.

This clone turned up a few times. The rearrangement joins TRBV4-2 to TRBJ2-1; 8 positions match TRBD1. Per the germline V gene, CDR1 is LGHNA and CDR2 is YNFKEQ. The ends lost 1 base at V and 7 bases at J; junction bases unmatched: 6. This CDR3 region has 15 residues. The DNA of the CDR3 is TGTGCCAGCAGCCAAGTTAGTCAGGGGGCTAATGAGCAGTTCTTC. Translation: CASSQVSQGANEQFF.

The chain recombines TRBV5-1 with TRBJ1-5; tentatively, D is TRBD1 (5 bases). The CDR3 has 14 residues. The V end was cut by 4 bases, the J end by 7 bases, with 15 bases between. Germline values: CDR1 SGHRS, CDR2 YFSETQ. CDR3 in amino acids: CASSVTGLGQPQHF. The CDR3 DNA sequence: TGCGCCAGCAGCGTAACGGGACTTGGCCAGCCCCAGCATTTT.

The rearrangement links TRBV6-5 to TRBJ1-1; 8 bases align to TRBD1. The trim removed 6 bases at V and 4 bases at J, leaving 7 bases unmatched. Germline-derived CDR1 and CDR2 are MNHEY and SVGAGI. This CDR3 has 14 amino acids. In DNA, the CDR3 is TGTGCCAGCAGATATACAGGGGGAGGCACTGAAGCTTTCTTT. Encoded protein: CASRYTGGGTEAFF.

The chain has TRBV7-6 and TRBJ1-5; D is unclear. Germline values: CDR1 SGHVS, CDR2 FNYEAQ. Trimming removed 0 bases at V and 0 bases at J, with 3 bases between. CDR3 length: 14 residues. The CDR3 reads CASSLAASNQPQHF. In DNA, the CDR3 is TGTGCCAGCAGCTTAGCAGCTAGCAATCAGCCCCAGCATTTT.

The CDR3 here is CASSLLDGGEKLFF. In DNA form, the CDR3 reads TGTGCCAGCAGTTTGCTAGACGGGGGTGAAAAACTGTTTTTT. The J gene is TRBJ1-4, the V gene TRBV27, with D maybe TRBD1 (5 bases). The V end was cut by 3 bases, the J end by 7 bases, with 12 bases between. The CDR3 sequence is 14 residues long. Germline V gene lookup returns CDR1 MNHEY and CDR2 SMNVEV (reference sequence).

The rearrangement joins TRBV7-6 to TRBJ2-5; D is unclear. Trimming pared 5 bases from V and 0 bases from J, leaving 4 bases between. The CDR3 consists of 12 residues. CDR1 and CDR2 (germline): SGHVS, FNYEAQ. DNA of the CDR3: TGTGCCAGCAGCCCGTACCAAGAGACCCAGTACTTC. Its translation: CASSPYQETQYF.

This chain uses TRBV2 with TRBJ2-7, with 8 bases matching TRBD1. After removal of 8 bases from V and 3 bases from J, the junction contained 6 bases not matched to a gene. The CDR3 covers 13 residues. CDR1 SNHLY and CDR2 FYNNEI come from the germline V gene. The CDR3: CASRRDRSYEQYF. CDR3 in DNA: TGTGCCAGCCGAAGGGACAGGAGCTACGAGCAGTACTTC.

The chain recombines TRBV19 with TRBJ1-2, with 7 bases fitting TRBD1. CDR3 length: 14 amino acids. V lost 3 bases to trimming and J lost 3 bases; unmatched junction nucleotides: 4. Germline V lookup: CDR1 LNHDA, CDR2 SQIVND (reference sequence). The DNA of the CDR3 is TGTGCCAGTAGTATCATAGACAGGGACTATGGCTACACCTTC. Translated: CASSIIDRDYGYTF.

The J gene is TRBJ2-2, the V gene TRBV4-1, with a possible D match to TRBD2 (5 bases). Germline CDR1 and CDR2: MGHRA and YSYEKL. Trimming shortened V by 3 bases and J by 7 bases, and 21 bases separated the two germline ends. This CDR3 has 17 amino acids. CDR3 residues: CASSHPGRSGFGGELFF. The CDR3 DNA reads as TGCGCCAGCAGCCACCCTGGCAGGAGCGGTTTTGGCGGGGAGCTGTTTTTT.

CDR3 sequence: CASGLVPTGSEQYF. DNA for the CDR3: TGTGCTAGTGGTTTGGTACCCACCGGGAGCGAGCAGTACTTC. The rearrangement links TRBV12-5 to TRBJ2-7, with D perhaps matching TRBD2 (6 bases). Per germline, CDR1 LGHNT and CDR2 FRNRAP. The ends were cut back, 0 bases at V and 6 bases at J, with 12 bases in the middle. The CDR3 is 14 amino acids.

This clone was seen more than once but under ten times. As DNA, the CDR3 is TGTGCCAGCAGCTTGGGACAGGGAAGGAACACTGAAGCTTTCTTT. It is translated as CASSLGQGRNTEAFF. The genes are TRBV5-4 and TRBJ1-1, with 7 bases identical to TRBD1. The germline gives CDR1 SGHNT, CDR2 YYREEE (reference sequence). CDR3 length: 15 residues. The ends lost 0 bases at V and 1 base at J; junction bases unmatched: 3.

The chain links TRBV2 to TRBJ2-3; D remains unclear. Trimming left V 7 bases short and J 2 bases short, with 10 bases between. The germline gives CDR1 SNHLY, CDR2 FYNNEI. The CDR3 contains 13 residues. CDR3 region: CASNIATTDTQYF. The CDR3 nucleotides read TGTGCCAGCAATATCGCTACCACAGATACGCAGTATTTT.

The chain couples TRBV11-2 to TRBJ2-7; D may be TRBD2 (7 bases). The CDR3 spans 13 residues. Germline V gene lookup returns CDR1 SGHAT and CDR2 FQNNGV. The germline V and J ends were trimmed by 3 bases and 4 bases, with 10 bases remaining between them. The CDR3 sequence: CASSFGGLYEQYV. In nucleotides, the CDR3 is TGTGCCAGCAGCTTCGGGGGGCTGTACGAGCAGTACGTC.

The J gene is TRBJ1-1, the V gene TRBV19; a possible D gene is TRBD1 (6 bases). V was shortened by 5 bases and J by 0 bases, with 13 bases between the two germline ends. This CDR3 has 15 amino acids. The V gene's germline CDR1 is LNHDA and CDR2 SQIVND (reference sequence). The CDR3 reads CASSGATGMNTEAFF. Written as DNA, the CDR3 is TGTGCCAGTAGTGGAGCGACAGGAATGAACACTGAAGCTTTCTTT. Looking up the rest from reference TRBV19 and TRBJ1-1 gives the full variable domain: DGGITQSPKYLFRKEGQNVTLSCEQNLNHDAMYWYRQDPGQGLRLIYYSQIVNDFQKGDIAEGYSVSREKKESFPLTVTSAQKNPTAFYLCASSGATGMNTEAFFGQGTRLTVV.

This rearrangement joins TRBV5-1 to TRBJ2-5, with a weak D call TRBD2 (6 bases). This CDR3 is 14 amino acids long. Germline CDR1 SGHRS, CDR2 YFSETQ. The ends were cut back, 2 bases at V and 5 bases at J, with 13 bases in the middle. The CDR3 DNA reads as TGCGCCAGCAGCTTTACGGGGGAGGTCGAGACCCAGTACTTC. As protein: CASSFTGEVETQYF. Based on the CDR3 plus reference TRBV5-1 and TRBJ2-5, the full variable domain is KAGVTQTPRYLIKTRGQQVTLSCSPISGHRSVSWYQQTPGQGLQFLFEYFSETQRNKGNFPGRFSGRQFSNSRSEMNVSTLELGDSALYLCASSFTGEVETQYFGPGTRLLVL.

This clone was seen only once. The chain has TRBV4-1 and TRBJ2-7; perhaps TRBD2 as D (6 bases). The V gene's germline CDR1 is MGHRA and CDR2 YSYEKL. There are 14 residues in the CDR3. Trimming cost V 3 bases and J 2 bases, with 11 bases left between them. CDR3 sequence: CASSQPGTPYEQYF. DNA for the CDR3: TGCGCCAGCAGCCAGCCGGGGACTCCCTACGAGCAGTACTTC.

CDR3 region: CASSFGFGDEQYV. CDR3 bases: TGTGCCAGCAGCTTCGGGTTTGGCGACGAGCAGTACGTC. The rearrangement joins TRBV5-6 to TRBJ2-7, with D uncertain. Per germline, CDR1 SGHDT and CDR2 YYEEEE. This CDR3 is built from 13 residues. Trimming pared 2 bases from V and 5 bases from J, leaving 11 bases between.